This T cell receptor beta chain was captured by sequencing in a study of cytomegalovirus exposure and HLA in healthy donors. V was cut by 4 bases and J by 3 bases, with 7 bases left in between. The CDR3 extends over 12 amino acids. Germline values: CDR1 SQVTM, CDR2 ANQGSEA. Study-level results: Cytomegalovirus association was listed for roughly 160 TCR beta chains. Highest at DRB1 and lowest at HLA-C, TCR association rates differed among HLA loci in a later analysis. Common viral pathogens (according to a later analysis) appeared linked to several of the most significant clusters.

The donors (healthy individuals) were bone marrow donors. The PCR was carried out with 60 Vbeta primers and 13 Jbeta primers. Libraries were prepared by immunoSEQ multiplex PCR; TCRdb keeps only in-frame clonotypes and omits some of them. The sample yields 180,000 or so clones, around three quarters seen once. Notes on this clone: The antigen is unknown.

This sequence joins TRBV29-1 and TRBJ2-1; D remains ambiguous. This sequence originates from a woman aged 25 to 39 in good health and CMV-seropositive. The sequenced sample consisted of PBMCs. The CDR3 nucleotides read TGCAGCGTTGCCTCAGACTACAATGAGCAGTTCTTC. Amino acid sequence: CSVASDYNEQFF.